This TCR beta chain was documented in a study of blood T cell repertoires in COVID-19. V shed 3 bases, J shed 4 bases, and the junction held 0 bases outside the gene matches. CDR1 MRHNA and CDR2 SNTAGT come from the germline V gene. The CDR3 runs 15 residues. Method: immunoSEQ multiplex PCR; TCRdb's copy keeps in-frame clones and lacks some. Of around 72,000 clones in the sample, about 82% were seen once. This clone was seen a few times. The sequence came from a woman aged 60-75 years with acute or convalescent COVID-19. J is TRBJ2-1 and V is TRBV6-4; the match to TRBD2 covers 13 bases. The sample taken for sequencing was peripheral blood. The CDR3 DNA reads TGTGCCAGCAGTGAGACTAGCGGGGGGTACAATGAGCAGTTCTTC. Translating gives CASSETSGGYNEQFF.